This T cell receptor (beta chain) was documented in a study of metastatic and nonmetastatic thyroid tumors. Via MiXCR, TCRdb re-called the PCR reads. The table has tens of thousands of clones, around 20% seen once. No treatment of any kind had been given to any patient before thyroid surgery. The J segment lost 1 base and the V segment lost 5 bases, leaving 7 bases of the junction unmatched. This CDR3 spans 16 amino acids. CDR1 is MNHNS, CDR2 SASEGT, per germline. This clone is medium-sized (0.01 to 0.1%) within its sample. This chain uses TRBV6-1 with TRBJ1-1, with 10 positions matching TRBD1. The sample consisted of blood. This sequence was found in a female donor with papillary thyroid cancer or a benign thyroid nodule (not recorded which). Some clones in this sample may be carry-over from other donors' samples. The CDR3 loop is CASSMGQGLGNTEAFF. The CDR3, as DNA: TGTGCCAGCAGTATGGGACAGGGGTTAGGGAACACTGAAGCTTTCTTT.